The TCR beta chain described here comes from a study of blood T cells in healthy people across ages. V lost 6 bases and J 6 bases, leaving 15 bases between the germline ends. The CDR3 loop spans 12 amino acids. Germline lookup yields CDR1 DFQATT and CDR2 SNEGSKA (reference sequence). Primers used in a second PCR of roughly 6 to 12 cycles were a sample-barcoded 5' primer and a J-beta primer mix. TCRdb recomputed calls from the 5' RACE reads with MiXCR, one row per CDR3 protein. This sample has over 500,000 distinct CDR3 sequences, with about 27% found just once. Another study also made use of these data, one on T cells of mothers and their children.

Material: blood. The clonotype was recovered from a boy aged 2 to 9 in good health. The V and J genes are TRBV20-1 and TRBJ2-7; possibly TRBD2 for D (6 bases). CDR3 loop: CSASTRLGEQYF. The CDR3 region has the DNA TGCAGTGCGTCGACTAGATTGGGCGAGCAGTACTTC.